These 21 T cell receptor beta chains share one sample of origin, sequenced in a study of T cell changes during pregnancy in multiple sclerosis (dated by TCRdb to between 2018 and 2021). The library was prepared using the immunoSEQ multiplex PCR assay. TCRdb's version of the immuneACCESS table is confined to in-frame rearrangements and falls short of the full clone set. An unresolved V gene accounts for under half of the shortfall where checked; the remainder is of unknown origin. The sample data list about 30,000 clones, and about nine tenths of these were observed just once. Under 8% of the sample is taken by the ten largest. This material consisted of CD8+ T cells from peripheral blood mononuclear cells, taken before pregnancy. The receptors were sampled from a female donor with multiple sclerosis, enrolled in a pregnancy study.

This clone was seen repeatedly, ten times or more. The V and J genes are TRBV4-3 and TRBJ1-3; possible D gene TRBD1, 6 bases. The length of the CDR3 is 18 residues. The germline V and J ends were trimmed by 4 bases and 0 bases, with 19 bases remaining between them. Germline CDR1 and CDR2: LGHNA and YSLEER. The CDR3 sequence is CASSPNTLRQVSGNTIYF. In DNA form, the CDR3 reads TGCGCCAGCAGCCCAAATACGCTCCGACAGGTCTCTGGAAACACCATATATTTT.

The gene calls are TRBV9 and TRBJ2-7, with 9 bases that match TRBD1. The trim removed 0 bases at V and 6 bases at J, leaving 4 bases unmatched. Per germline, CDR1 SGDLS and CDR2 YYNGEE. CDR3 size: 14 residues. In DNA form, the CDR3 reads TGTGCCAGCAGCGTAGGGGGACAGGGCTCCGAGCAGTACTTC. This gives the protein CASSVGGQGSEQYF.

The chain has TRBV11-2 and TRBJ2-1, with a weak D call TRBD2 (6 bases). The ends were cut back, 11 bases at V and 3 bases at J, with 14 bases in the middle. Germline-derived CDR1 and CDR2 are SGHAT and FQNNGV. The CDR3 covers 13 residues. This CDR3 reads CACRRDLYNEQFF. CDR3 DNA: TGTGCCTGCCGGAGGGATCTCTACAATGAGCAGTTCTTC.

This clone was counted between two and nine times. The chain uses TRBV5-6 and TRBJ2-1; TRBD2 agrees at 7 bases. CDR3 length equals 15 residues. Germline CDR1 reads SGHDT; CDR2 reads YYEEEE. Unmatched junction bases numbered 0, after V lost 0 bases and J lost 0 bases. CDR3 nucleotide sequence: TGTGCCAGCAGCTTGGGGACTAGCTCCTACAATGAGCAGTTCTTC. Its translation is CASSLGTSSYNEQFF. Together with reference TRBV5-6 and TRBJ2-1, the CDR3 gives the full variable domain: DAGVTQSPTHLIKTRGQQVTLRCSPKSGHDTVSWYQQALGQGPQFIFQYYEEEERQRGNFPDRFSGHQFPNYSSELNVNALLLGDSALYLCASSLGTSSYNEQFFGPGTRLTVL.

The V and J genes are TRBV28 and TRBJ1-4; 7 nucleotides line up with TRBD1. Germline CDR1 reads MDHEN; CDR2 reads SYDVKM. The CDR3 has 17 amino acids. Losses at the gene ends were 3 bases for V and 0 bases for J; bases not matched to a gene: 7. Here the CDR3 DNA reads TGTGCCAGCAGTTTTCCGGGACAGCAAGCAACTAATGAAAAACTGTTTTTT. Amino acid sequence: CASSFPGQQATNEKLFF.

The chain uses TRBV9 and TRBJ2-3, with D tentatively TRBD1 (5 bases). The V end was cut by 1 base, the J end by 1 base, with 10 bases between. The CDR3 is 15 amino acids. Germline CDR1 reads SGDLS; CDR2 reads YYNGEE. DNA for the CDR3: TGTGCCAGCAGCGTATGGGGCTCAGGCACAGATACGCAGTATTTT. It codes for CASSVWGSGTDTQYF.

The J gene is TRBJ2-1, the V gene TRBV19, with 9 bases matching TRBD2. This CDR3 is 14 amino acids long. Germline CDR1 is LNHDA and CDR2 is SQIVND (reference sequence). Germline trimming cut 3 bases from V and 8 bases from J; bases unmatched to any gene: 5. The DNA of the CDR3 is TGTGCCAGTAGTATCGGGACTAGCTTCTATGAGCAGTTCTTC. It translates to CASSIGTSFYEQFF. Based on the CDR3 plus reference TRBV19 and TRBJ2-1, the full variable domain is DGGITQSPKYLFRKEGQNVTLSCEQNLNHDAMYWYRQDPGQGLRLIYYSQIVNDFQKGDIAEGYSVSREKKESFPLTVTSAQKNPTAFYLCASSIGTSFYEQFFGPGTRLTVL.

The CDR3 here is CASSSKREGLYNEQFF. The CDR3 nucleotides read TGTGCCAGCAGCTCAAAGCGGGAGGGCCTCTACAATGAGCAGTTCTTC. The chain recombines TRBV7-6 with TRBJ2-1; the match to TRBD2 covers 10 bases. Germline V gene data show CDR1 as SGHVS and CDR2 as FNYEAQ. The CDR3 has 16 residues. Unmatched junction bases numbered 6, after V lost 4 bases and J lost 3 bases.

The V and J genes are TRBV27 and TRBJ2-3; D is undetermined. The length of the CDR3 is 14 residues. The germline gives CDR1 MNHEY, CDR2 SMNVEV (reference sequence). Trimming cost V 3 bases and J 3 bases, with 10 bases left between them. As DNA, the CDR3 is TGTGCCAGCAGTTTGTCGTCAGATACAGATACGCAGTATTTT. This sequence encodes CASSLSSDTDTQYF.

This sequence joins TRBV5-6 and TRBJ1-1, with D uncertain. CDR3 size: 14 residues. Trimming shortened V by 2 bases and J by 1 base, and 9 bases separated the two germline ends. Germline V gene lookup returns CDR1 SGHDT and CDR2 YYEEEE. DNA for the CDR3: TGTGCCAGCAGCTTTGCCCCAGAGAACACTGAAGCTTTCTTT. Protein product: CASSFAPENTEAFF. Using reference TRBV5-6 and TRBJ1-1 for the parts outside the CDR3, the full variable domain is DAGVTQSPTHLIKTRGQQVTLRCSPKSGHDTVSWYQQALGQGPQFIFQYYEEEERQRGNFPDRFSGHQFPNYSSELNVNALLLGDSALYLCASSFAPENTEAFFGQGTRLTVV.

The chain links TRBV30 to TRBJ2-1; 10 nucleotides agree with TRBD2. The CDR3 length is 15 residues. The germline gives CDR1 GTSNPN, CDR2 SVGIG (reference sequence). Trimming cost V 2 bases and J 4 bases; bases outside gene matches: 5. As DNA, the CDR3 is TGTGCCTGGAGTTTCGGACTAGCGGCGTACAATGAGCAGTTCTTC. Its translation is CAWSFGLAAYNEQFF. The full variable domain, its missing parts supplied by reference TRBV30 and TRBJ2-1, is SQTIHQWPATLVQPVGSPLSLECTVEGTSNPNLYWYRQAAGRGLQLLFYSVGIGQISSEVPQNLSASRPQDRQFILSSKKLLLSDSGFYLCAWSFGLAAYNEQFFGPGTRLTVL.

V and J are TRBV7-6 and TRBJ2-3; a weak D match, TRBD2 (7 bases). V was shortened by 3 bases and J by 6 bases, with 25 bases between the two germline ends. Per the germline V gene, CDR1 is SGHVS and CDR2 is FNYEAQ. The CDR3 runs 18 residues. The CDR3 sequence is CASSLESSGSKRGDTQYF. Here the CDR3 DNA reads TGTGCCAGCAGCTTGGAATCTAGCGGAAGTAAAAGGGGGGATACGCAGTATTTT.

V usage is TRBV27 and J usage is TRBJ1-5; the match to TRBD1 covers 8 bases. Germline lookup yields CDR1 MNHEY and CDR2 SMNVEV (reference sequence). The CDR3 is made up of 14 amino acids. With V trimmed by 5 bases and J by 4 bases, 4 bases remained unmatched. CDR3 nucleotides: TGTGCCAGCAGTGCAGGGGGCGAAAATCAGCCCCAGCATTTT. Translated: CASSAGGENQPQHF.

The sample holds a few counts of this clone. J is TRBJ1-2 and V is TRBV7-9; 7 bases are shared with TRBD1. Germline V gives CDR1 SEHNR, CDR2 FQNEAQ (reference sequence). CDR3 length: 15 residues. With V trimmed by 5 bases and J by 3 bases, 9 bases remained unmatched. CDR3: CASSPTNGQDYGYTF. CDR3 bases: TGTGCCAGCAGCCCCACTAACGGACAGGACTATGGCTACACCTTC.

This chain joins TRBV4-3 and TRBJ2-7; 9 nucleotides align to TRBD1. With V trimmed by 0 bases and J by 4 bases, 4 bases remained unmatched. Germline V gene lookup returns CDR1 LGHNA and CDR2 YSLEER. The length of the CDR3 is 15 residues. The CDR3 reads CASSQDRQGEYEQYF. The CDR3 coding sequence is TGCGCCAGCAGCCAAGATAGACAGGGGGAATACGAGCAGTACTTC.

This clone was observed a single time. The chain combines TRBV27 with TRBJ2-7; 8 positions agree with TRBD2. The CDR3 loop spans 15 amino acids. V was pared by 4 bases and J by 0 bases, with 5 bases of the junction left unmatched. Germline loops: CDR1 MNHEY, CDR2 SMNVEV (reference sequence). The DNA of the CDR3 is TGTGCCAGCAGTTCTATAGCGGGAAGCTCCTACGAGCAGTACTTC. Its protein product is CASSSIAGSSYEQYF.

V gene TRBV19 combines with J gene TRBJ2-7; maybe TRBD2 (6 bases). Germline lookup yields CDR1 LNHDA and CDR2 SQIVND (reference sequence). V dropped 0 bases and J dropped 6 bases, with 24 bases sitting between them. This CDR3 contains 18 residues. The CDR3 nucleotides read TGTGCCAGTAGTATAGATCCCCCACACGCCGGGAGCCAACCCGAGCAGTACTTC. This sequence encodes CASSIDPPHAGSQPEQYF.

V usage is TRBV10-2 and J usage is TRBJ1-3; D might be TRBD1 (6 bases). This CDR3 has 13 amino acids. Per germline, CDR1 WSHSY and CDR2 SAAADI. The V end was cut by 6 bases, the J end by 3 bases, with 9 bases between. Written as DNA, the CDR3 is TGCGCCAGCAGGGGGGCGGGTGGAAACACCATATATTTT. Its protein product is CASRGAGGNTIYF.

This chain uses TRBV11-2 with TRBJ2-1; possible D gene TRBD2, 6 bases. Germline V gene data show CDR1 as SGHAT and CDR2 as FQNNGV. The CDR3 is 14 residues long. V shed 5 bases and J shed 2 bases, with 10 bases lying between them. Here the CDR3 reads CASSARTTYNEQFF. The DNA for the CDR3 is TGTGCCAGCAGCGCCAGGACTACCTACAATGAGCAGTTCTTC.

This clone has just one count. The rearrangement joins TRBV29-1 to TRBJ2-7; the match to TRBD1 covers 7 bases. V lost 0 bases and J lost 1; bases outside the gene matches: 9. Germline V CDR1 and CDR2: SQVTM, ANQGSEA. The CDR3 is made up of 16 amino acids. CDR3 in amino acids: CSVEDPAGGVSYEQYF. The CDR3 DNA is TGCAGCGTTGAAGATCCGGCAGGGGGAGTGTCCTACGAGCAGTACTTC.

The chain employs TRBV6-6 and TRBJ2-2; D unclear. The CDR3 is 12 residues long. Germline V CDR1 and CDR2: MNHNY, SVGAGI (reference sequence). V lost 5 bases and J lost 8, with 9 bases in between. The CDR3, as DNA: TGTGCCAGCAGTCTTCTTATGGGGGAGCTGTTTTTT. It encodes CASSLLMGELFF.